These 14 T cell receptor beta chains were all obtained from the same sample, sequenced in a study of T-cell reconstitution after alpha-beta-depleted transplantation in children. The library targeted TCRbeta and was prepared with unique molecular identifiers. TCRdb recomputed calls from the PCR reads with MiXCR, one row per CDR3 protein. The table shows 780,000 or so distinct CDR3 sequences, with under 20% occurring only once. The sample here was PBMCs, mostly from graft donor cells, taken 360 days after TCRalphabeta/CD19-depleted stem cell transplant. Receptor source: a male patient younger than 18 who had a stem cell transplant for acute lymphoblastic leukemia, so the T cells may come from the graft donor.

This clonotype was detected ten times or more. The rearrangement links TRBV6-5 to TRBJ2-1, with TRBD2 as a possible D gene (5 bases). The CDR3 has 15 residues. CDR1 and CDR2 (germline): MNHEY, SVGAGI. The germline V and J ends were trimmed by 2 bases and 6 bases, with 14 bases remaining between them. CDR3 coding DNA: TGTGCCAGCAGTTACATAGGACTCTTTGGCAATGAGCAGTTCTTC. Its translation is CASSYIGLFGNEQFF.

This clonotype was counted many times. This chain connects TRBV29-1 to TRBJ2-3; no firm D call. Trimming took off 7 bases at V and 5 bases at J, with 13 bases between the two ends. The CDR3 runs 12 residues. Germline CDR1 SQVTM, CDR2 ANQGSEA. CDR3 nucleotides: TGCAGCGCGGGCAGGCCTGGAGATACGCAGTATTTT. The encoded protein is CSAGRPGDTQYF.

This clonotype was seen only a few times. CDR3 bases: TGTGCCAGCAGCAAAAAGGGGTCTGCAACTAATGAAAAACTGTTTTTT. It translates to CASSKKGSATNEKLFF. The gene calls are TRBV5-5 and TRBJ1-4; possible D gene TRBD1, 5 bases. CDR3 length: 16 amino acids. V was cut by 4 bases and J by 0 bases, with 13 bases left in between. Per the germline V gene, CDR1 is SGHKS and CDR2 is YYEKEE (reference sequence).

The V and J genes are TRBV6-5 and TRBJ2-5; 7 bases agree with TRBD1. CDR1 is MNHEY and CDR2 is SVGAGI in the germline V gene. J gave up 5 bases and V 2 bases, and 5 bases lay outside the gene matches. The CDR3 consists of 14 residues. The CDR3 loop is CASSYLGQRETQYF. In DNA form, the CDR3 reads TGTGCCAGCAGTTACCTGGGACAGCGGGAGACCCAGTACTTC.

The chain is built from TRBV3-1 and TRBJ2-7, with a possible D match to TRBD2 (6 bases). This CDR3 has 17 amino acids. Trimming took 4 bases from V and 0 from J, leaving 19 bases between them. Germline values: CDR1 LGHDT, CDR2 YNNKEL (reference sequence). In DNA form, the CDR3 reads TGTGCCAGCAGCCCCCAGGTCCCCGGGACTTACTCCTACGAGCAGTACTTC. Encoded protein: CASSPQVPGTYSYEQYF.

This clonotype was counted only a few times. The chain is built from TRBV7-3 and TRBJ1-5; D might be TRBD1 (6 bases). In germline, CDR1 is SGHTA, CDR2 FQGTGA. Trimming shortened V by 1 base and J by 7 bases, and 20 bases separated the two germline ends. CDR3 length: 17 residues. The CDR3, as DNA: TGTGCCAGCAGCTTAAGGGAACACAGGGATGGAGGACAGCCCCAGCATTTT. Protein sequence: CASSLREHRDGGQPQHF.

This chain links TRBV7-6 with TRBJ2-1; 8 bases agree with TRBD2. Germline V CDR1 and CDR2: SGHVS, FNYEAQ. After removal of 2 bases from V and 4 bases from J, the junction contained 10 bases not matched to a gene. CDR3 length: 17 amino acids. CDR3 sequence (DNA): TGTGCCAGCAGCTTACGGCGTAGCGGGACTACTTACAATGAGCAGTTCTTC. It specifies CASSLRRSGTTYNEQFF.

In nucleotides, the CDR3 is TGCGCCAGCAGCCCTCAGCCGACTAGCGGGGGCTACAATGAGCAGTTCTTC. Its protein is CASSPQPTSGGYNEQFF. The chain uses TRBV5-1 and TRBJ2-1, with 12 bases that match TRBD2. The CDR3 has 17 amino acids. Germline loops: CDR1 SGHRS, CDR2 YFSETQ. The ends lost 4 bases at V and 3 bases at J; junction bases unmatched: 8.

This clonotype was observed a few times. This sequence joins TRBV20-1 and TRBJ1-4; 9 nucleotides align to TRBD1. Germline CDR1 DFQATT, CDR2 SNEGSKA (reference sequence). The CDR3 length is 16 residues. V lost 5 bases and J lost 6; bases outside the gene matches: 13. Here the CDR3 DNA reads TGCAGTGCTCGGGACAGGGAAGATCCTTTGGATGAAAAACTGTTTTTT. It translates to CSARDREDPLDEKLFF.

V is TRBV27 and J is TRBJ2-7; 7 nucleotides match TRBD1. The CDR3 is 14 amino acids. The germline V gene encodes CDR1 MNHEY and CDR2 SMNVEV (reference sequence). J lost 7 bases, V lost 3 bases, and 9 bases had no gene match. This CDR3 is CASSFGTAPGEQYF. In DNA form, the CDR3 reads TGTGCCAGCAGTTTTGGGACAGCCCCAGGGGAGCAGTACTTC.

This clonotype was observed many times. The CDR3 nucleotides are TGTGCCAGCAGCTTAACCCATGACAGGGCTCTTGGCTACACCTTC. It yields the protein CASSLTHDRALGYTF. The rearrangement links TRBV7-3 to TRBJ1-2; 7 nucleotides agree with TRBD1. The CDR3 loop spans 15 amino acids. J gave up 7 bases and V 0 bases, and 8 bases lay outside the gene matches. CDR1 and CDR2 (germline): SGHTA, FQGTGA.

This clonotype was seen only a few times. The chain recombines TRBV29-1 with TRBJ2-4; 7 nucleotides align to TRBD2. This CDR3 is built from 12 residues. Trimming at V came to 1 base and at J to 8 bases, leaving 2 bases not matched to a gene. Germline V lookup: CDR1 SQVTM, CDR2 ANQGSEA. CDR3 loop: CSVEGGGDIQYF. Written as DNA, the CDR3 is TGCAGCGTTGAAGGGGGGGGGGACATTCAGTACTTC.

This chain connects TRBV30 to TRBJ2-1; D is ambiguous. Trimming removed 0 bases from V and 8 bases from J, with 5 bases in between. Germline CDR1 and CDR2: GTSNPN and SVGIG (reference sequence). There are 11 residues in the CDR3. Here the CDR3 reads CAWSVAHEQFF. The CDR3 DNA sequence: TGTGCCTGGAGTGTTGCTCATGAGCAGTTCTTC. Full variable domain (rest looked up from reference TRBV30 and TRBJ2-1): SQTIHQWPATLVQPVGSPLSLECTVEGTSNPNLYWYRQAAGRGLQLLFYSVGIGQISSEVPQNLSASRPQDRQFILSSKKLLLSDSGFYLCAWSVAHEQFFGPGTRLTVL.

V usage is TRBV15 and J usage is TRBJ2-1, with 8 bases matching TRBD2. V gave up 5 bases and J gave up 3 bases; unmatched junction bases: 6. CDR3 size: 15 residues. Germline CDR1 is LNHNV and CDR2 is YYDKDF (reference sequence). CDR3 amino acids: CATSPTSGIYNEQFF. CDR3 nucleotides: TGTGCCACCAGCCCCACTAGCGGAATCTACAATGAGCAGTTCTTC. Full variable domain (missing parts from reference TRBV15 and TRBJ2-1): DAMVIQNPRYQVTQFGKPVTLSCSQTLNHNVMYWYQQKSSQAPKLLFHYYDKDFNNEADTPDNFQSRRPNTSFCFLDIRSPGLGDTAMYLCATSPTSGIYNEQFFGPGTRLTVL.